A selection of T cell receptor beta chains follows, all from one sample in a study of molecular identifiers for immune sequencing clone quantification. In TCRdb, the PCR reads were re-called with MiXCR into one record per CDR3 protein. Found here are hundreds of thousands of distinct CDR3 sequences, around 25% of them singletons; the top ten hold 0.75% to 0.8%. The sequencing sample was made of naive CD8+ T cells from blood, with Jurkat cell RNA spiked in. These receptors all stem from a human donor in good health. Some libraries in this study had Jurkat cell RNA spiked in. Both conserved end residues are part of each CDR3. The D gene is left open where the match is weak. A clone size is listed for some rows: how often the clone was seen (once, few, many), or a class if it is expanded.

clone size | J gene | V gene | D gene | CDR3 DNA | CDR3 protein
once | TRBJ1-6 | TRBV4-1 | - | TGCGCCAGCAGCCAGACTGTCAGTCAGTCCTATAATTCACCCCTCCACTTT | CASSQTVSQSYNSPLHF
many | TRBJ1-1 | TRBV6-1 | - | TGTGCCAGCAGTGGGGGGGGCTGGGCTGAAGCTTTCTTT | CASSGGGWAEAFF
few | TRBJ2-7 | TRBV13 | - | TGTGCCAGCAGCTTAGATTCCGGCAACGAGCAGTACTTC | CASSLDSGNEQYF
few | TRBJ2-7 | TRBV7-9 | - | TGTGCCAGCAGCTCAAGGACAGAAACCACCTACGAGCAGTACTTC | CASSSRTETTYEQYF
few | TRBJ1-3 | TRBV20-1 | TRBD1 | TGCAGTGCCGCCCTGGGACAGGGGAGGTCTGGAAACACCATATATTTT | CSAALGQGRSGNTIYF
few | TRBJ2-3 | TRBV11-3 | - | TGTGCCAGCAGCTTAGTGGGCAGACCTAACACAGATACGCAGTATTTT | CASSLVGRPNTDTQYF
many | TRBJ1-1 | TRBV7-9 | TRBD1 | TGTGCCAGCAACTCCGAGGGACAGGGGAGGACGAACACTGAAGCTTTCTTT | CASNSEGQGRTNTEAFF
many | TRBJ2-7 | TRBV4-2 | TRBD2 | TGTGCCAGCAGCTCCGGGACTAGCGGGAGTCCCTACGAGCAGTACTTC | CASSSGTSGSPYEQYF
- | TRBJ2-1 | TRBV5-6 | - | TGTGCCAGCAGCTTGGCCGGGTATAGCTCCTACAATGAGCAGTTCTTC | CASSLAGYSSYNEQFF
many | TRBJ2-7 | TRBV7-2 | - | TGTGCCAGCAGCTTTGGAGGACCCGAGCAGTACTTC | CASSFGGPEQYF
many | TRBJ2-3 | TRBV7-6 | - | TGTGCCAGCAGCTTAAAGGGGGGTACGCAGTATTTT | CASSLKGGTQYF
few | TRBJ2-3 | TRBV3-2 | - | TGTGCCAGCAGCCAAGATACTAGCAGACACACAGATACGCAGTATTTT | CASSQDTSRHTDTQYF
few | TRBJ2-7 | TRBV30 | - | TGTGCCTGGAGACCCCCTTACGAGGCCGAGCAGTACTTC | CAWRPPYEAEQYF
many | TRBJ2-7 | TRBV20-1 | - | TGCAGTGCTAGACCGAGTAATGGGTTTAAGGTCCACGAGCAGTACTTC | CSARPSNGFKVHEQYF
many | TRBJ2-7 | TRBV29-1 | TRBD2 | TGCAGCGCCCGCAGACTAGCGGGGTGCTACGAGCAGTACTTC | CSARRLAGCYEQYF
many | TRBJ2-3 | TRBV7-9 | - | TGTGCCAGCAGCTTAGTTCCTATGAGCACAGATACGCAGTATTTT | CASSLVPMSTDTQYF
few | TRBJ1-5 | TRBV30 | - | TGTGCCTGGAGGTCGGACGGGTTTGGAAATCAGCCCCAGCATTTT | CAWRSDGFGNQPQHF
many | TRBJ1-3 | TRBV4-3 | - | TGCGCCAGCAGCCAAGATCGGGAAGGAACTGGAAACACCATATATTTT | CASSQDREGTGNTIYF
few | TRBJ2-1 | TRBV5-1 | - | TGCGCCAGCAGCTTGCCCTGGAACAATGAGCAGTTCTTC | CASSLPWNNEQFF
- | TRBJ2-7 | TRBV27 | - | TGTGCCAGCAGTTTGATTTCCCCCTCAGGGGTGTACGAGCAGTACTTC | CASSLISPSGVYEQYF
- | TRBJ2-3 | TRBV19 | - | TGTGCCAGTAGACCCCGGCTAGCTTCCACAGATACGCAGTATTTT | CASRPRLASTDTQYF
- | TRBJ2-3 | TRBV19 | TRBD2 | TGTGCCAGTACGGGACTAGCGGGGACCCATAGCACAGATACGCAGTATTTT | CASTGLAGTHSTDTQYF
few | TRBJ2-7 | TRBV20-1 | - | TGCAGTGCTACTACAGGAATGACATACGAGCAGTACTTC | CSATTGMTYEQYF
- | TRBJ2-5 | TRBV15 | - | TGTGCCACCAGCAGAGGAGGTTGGGGGCTCGGTGTGGAGACCCAGTACTTC | CATSRGGWGLGVETQYF
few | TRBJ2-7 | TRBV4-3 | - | TGCGCCAGCAGCCAAGGGGCCTATTCCTACGAGCAGTACTTC | CASSQGAYSYEQYF
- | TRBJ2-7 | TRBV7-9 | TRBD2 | TGTGCCAGCAGTTTAATGGGGGCTAGCGGGAGCTACGAGCAGTACTTC | CASSLMGASGSYEQYF
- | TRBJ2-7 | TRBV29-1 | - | TGCAGCGTTGAAGACTTGGACACCGGGACAACCTCCTACGAGCAGTACTTC | CSVEDLDTGTTSYEQYF
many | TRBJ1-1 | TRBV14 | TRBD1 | TGTGCCAGCAGCCGCACCGGGACAGGGTCATGGACTGAAGCTTTCTTT | CASSRTGTGSWTEAFF
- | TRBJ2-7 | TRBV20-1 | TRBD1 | TGCAGTGCTAGGACAGGGTGGGATGACTACGAGCAGTACTTC | CSARTGWDDYEQYF
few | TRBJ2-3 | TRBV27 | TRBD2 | TGTGCCAGCACCTTACTTAGCGGGAGTGGTACAGATACGCAGTATTTT | CASTLLSGSGTDTQYF
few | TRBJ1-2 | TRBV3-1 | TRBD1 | TGTGCCAGCAGCCAAGGACAGGGGGCTGTGGGCTACACCTTC | CASSQGQGAVGYTF
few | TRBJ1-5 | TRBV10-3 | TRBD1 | TGTGCCATCAGTGAGTTCCAGGGGGCTGGGCAGCCCCAGCATTTT | CAISEFQGAGQPQHF
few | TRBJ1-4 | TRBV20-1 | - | TGCAGTGCTAGAGCGGGGGCGTCTAATGAAAAACTGTTTTTT | CSARAGASNEKLFF
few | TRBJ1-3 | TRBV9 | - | TGTGCCAGCAGCCACGGAGACGAGAAAGGAAACACCATATATTTT | CASSHGDEKGNTIYF
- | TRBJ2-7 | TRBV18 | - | TGTGCCAGCTCAGGGGACCTCGAGAGAACCTACGAGCAGTACTTC | CASSGDLERTYEQYF
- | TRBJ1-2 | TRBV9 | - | TGTGCCAGCAGCACCCCGCTGGGGGGGGGCTACACCTTC | CASSTPLGGGYTF
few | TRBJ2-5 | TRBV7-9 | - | TGTGCCAGCAGCAACCGGGACACCACCCAAGAGACCCAGTACTTC | CASSNRDTTQETQYF
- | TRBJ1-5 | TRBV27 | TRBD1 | TGTGCCAGCAGTCCCGGGACAGCCCAAAATCAGCCCCAGCATTTT | CASSPGTAQNQPQHF
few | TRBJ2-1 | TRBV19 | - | TGTGCCAGCCTTTATGCCCATGAGCAGTTCTTC | CASLYAHEQFF
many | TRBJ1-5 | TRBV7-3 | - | TGTGCCAGCCCCTGGGGGCGCGTGGCTAGCAATCAGCCCCAGCATTTT | CASPWGRVASNQPQHF
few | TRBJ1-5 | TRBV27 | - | TGTGCCAGCAGTCCCATCGGCCCCGGGAATCAGCCCCAGCATTTT | CASSPIGPGNQPQHF
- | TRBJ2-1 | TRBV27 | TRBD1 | TGTGCCAGCAGTTTATCCCGGACAGGGGTCGATGAGCAGTTCTTC | CASSLSRTGVDEQFF
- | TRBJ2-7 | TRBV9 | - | TGTGCCAGCAGCGTAGAAACAGGGAGCTCCTACGAGCAGTACTTC | CASSVETGSSYEQYF
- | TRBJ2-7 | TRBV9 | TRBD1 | TGTGCCAGCAGCGGACAGGACAGGGGTCACGAGCAGTACTTC | CASSGQDRGHEQYF
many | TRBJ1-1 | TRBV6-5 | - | TGTGCCAGCAGTTACTCGGGAGGGGCGCTTAACACTGAAGCTTTCTTT | CASSYSGGALNTEAFF
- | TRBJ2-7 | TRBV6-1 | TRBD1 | TGTGCCAGCAGAGCAGGACAGGGCCCGTACGAGCAGTACTTC | CASRAGQGPYEQYF
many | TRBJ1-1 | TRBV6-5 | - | TGTGCCAGCAGTTTAGATGTTGTCGGTTACACTGAAGCTTTCTTT | CASSLDVVGYTEAFF